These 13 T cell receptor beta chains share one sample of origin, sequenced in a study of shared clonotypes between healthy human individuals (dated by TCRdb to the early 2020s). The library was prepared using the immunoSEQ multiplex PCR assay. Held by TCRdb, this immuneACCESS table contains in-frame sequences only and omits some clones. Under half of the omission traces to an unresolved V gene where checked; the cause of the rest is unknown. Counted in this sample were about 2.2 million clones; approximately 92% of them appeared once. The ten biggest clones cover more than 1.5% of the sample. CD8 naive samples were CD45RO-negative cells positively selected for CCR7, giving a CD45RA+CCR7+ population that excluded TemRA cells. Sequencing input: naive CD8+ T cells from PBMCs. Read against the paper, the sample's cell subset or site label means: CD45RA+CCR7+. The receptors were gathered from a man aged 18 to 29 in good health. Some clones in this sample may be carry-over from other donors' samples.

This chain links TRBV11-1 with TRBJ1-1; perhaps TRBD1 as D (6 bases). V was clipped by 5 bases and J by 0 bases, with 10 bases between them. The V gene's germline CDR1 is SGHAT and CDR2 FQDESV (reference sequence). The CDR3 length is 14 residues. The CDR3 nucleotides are TGTGCCAGCAGCGCAACAGGGATGAACACTGAAGCTTTCTTT. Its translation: CASSATGMNTEAFF. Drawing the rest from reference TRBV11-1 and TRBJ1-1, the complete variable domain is EAEVAQSPRYKITEKSQAVAFWCDPISGHATLYWYRQILGQGPELLVQFQDESVVDDSQLPKDRFSAERLKGVDSTLKIQPAELGDSAMYLCASSATGMNTEAFFGQGTRLTVV.

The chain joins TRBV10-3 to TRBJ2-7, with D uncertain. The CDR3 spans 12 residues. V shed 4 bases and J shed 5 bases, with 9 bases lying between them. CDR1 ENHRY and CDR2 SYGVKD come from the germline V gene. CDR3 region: CAISGRAHEQYF. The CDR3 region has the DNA TGTGCCATCAGTGGTAGGGCCCACGAGCAGTACTTC.

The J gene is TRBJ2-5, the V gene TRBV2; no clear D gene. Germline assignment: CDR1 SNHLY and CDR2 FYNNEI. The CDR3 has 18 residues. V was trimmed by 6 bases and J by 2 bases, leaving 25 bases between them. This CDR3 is CASRTLATLIIRQETQYF. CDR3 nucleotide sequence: TGTGCCAGCAGAACTTTGGCCACTCTCATTATAAGGCAAGAGACCCAGTACTTC. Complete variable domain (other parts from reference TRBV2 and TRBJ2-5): EPEVTQTPSHQVTQMGQEVILRCVPISNHLYFYWYRQILGQKVEFLVSFYNNEISEKSEIFDDQFSVERPDGSNFTLKIRSTKLEDSAMYFCASRTLATLIIRQETQYFGPGTRLLVL.

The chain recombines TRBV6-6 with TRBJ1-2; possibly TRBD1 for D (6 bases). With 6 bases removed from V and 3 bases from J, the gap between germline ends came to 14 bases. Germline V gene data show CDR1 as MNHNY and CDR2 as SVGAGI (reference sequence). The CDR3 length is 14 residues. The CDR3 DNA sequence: TGTGCCAGCAGGGAGGTAGGGGGGGACTATGGCTACACCTTC. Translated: CASREVGGDYGYTF.

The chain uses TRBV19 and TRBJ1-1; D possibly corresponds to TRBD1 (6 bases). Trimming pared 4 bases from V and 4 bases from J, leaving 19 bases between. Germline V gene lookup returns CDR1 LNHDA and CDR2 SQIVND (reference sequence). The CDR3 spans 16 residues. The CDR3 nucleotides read TGTGCCAGTAGTACCGCTCAGGGGAGGTGGGCCACTGAAGCTTTCTTT. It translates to CASSTAQGRWATEAFF.

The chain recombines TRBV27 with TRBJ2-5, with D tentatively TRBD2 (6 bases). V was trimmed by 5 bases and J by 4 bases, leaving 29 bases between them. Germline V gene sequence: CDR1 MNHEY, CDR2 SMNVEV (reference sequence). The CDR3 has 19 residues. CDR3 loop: CASSPRTISIRDAPETQYF. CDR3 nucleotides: TGTGCCAGCAGTCCCCGGACTATCTCCATTCGCGACGCTCCAGAGACCCAGTACTTC.

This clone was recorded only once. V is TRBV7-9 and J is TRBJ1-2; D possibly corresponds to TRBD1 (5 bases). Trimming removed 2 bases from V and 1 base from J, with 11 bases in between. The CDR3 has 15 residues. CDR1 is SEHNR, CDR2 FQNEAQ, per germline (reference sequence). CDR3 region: CASSLKGADNYGYTF. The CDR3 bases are TGTGCCAGCAGCTTAAAAGGGGCCGATAACTATGGCTACACCTTC.

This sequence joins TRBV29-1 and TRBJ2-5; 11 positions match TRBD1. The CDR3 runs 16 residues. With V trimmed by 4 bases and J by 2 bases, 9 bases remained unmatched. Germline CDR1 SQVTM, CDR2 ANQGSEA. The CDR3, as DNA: TGCAGCGTTGGCCAACCGGACAGGGGGCTTCAAGAGACCCAGTACTTC. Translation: CSVGQPDRGLQETQYF.

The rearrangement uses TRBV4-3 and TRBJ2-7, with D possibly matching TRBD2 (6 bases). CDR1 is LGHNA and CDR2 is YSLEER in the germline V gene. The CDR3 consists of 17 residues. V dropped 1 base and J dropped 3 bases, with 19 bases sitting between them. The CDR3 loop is CASSQVSTGDFFYEQYF. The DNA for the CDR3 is TGCGCCAGCAGCCAAGTTTCCACCGGGGACTTTTTCTACGAGCAGTACTTC.

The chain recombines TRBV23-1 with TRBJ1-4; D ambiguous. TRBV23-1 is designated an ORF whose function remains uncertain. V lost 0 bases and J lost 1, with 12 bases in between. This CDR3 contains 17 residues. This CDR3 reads CASSQSRTKRTNEKLFF. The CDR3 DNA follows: TGCGCCAGCAGTCAATCGAGAACTAAACGAACTAATGAAAAACTGTTTTTT.

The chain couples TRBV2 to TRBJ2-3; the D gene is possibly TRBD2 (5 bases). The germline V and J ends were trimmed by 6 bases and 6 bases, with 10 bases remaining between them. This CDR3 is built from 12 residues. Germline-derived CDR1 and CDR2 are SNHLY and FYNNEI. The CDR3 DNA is TGTGCCAGCAGGAAGAGGGAGGATACGCAGTATTTT. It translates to CASRKREDTQYF. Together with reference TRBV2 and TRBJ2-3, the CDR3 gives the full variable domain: EPEVTQTPSHQVTQMGQEVILRCVPISNHLYFYWYRQILGQKVEFLVSFYNNEISEKSEIFDDQFSVERPDGSNFTLKIRSTKLEDSAMYFCASRKREDTQYFGPGTRLTVL.

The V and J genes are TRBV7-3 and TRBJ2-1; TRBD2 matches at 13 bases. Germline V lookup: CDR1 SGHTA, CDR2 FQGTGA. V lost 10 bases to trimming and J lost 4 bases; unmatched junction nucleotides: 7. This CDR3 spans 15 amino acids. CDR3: CATQLAGGPYNEQFF. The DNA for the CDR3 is TGTGCCACCCAACTAGCGGGAGGGCCGTACAATGAGCAGTTCTTC. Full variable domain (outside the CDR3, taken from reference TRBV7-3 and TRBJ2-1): GAGVSQTPSNKVTEKGKYVELRCDPISGHTALYWYRQSLGQGPEFLIYFQGTGAADDSGLPNDRFFAVRPEGSVSTLKIQRTERGDSAVYLCATQLAGGPYNEQFFGPGTRLTVL.

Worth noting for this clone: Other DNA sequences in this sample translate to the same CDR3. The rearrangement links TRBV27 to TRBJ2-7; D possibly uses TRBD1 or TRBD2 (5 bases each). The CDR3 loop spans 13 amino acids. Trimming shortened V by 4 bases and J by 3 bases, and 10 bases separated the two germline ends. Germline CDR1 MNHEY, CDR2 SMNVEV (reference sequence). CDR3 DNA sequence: TGTGCCAGCAGTTGGGGACCCGGCTACGAGCAGTACTTC. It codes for CASSWGPGYEQYF.